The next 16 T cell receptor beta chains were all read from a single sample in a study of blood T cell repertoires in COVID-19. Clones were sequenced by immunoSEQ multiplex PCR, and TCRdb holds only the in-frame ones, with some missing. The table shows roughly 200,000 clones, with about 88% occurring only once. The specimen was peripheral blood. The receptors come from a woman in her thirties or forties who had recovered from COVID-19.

The CDR3 DNA reads TGTGCCAGCAGCTCGGAGGGCAGCTCCTACGAGCAGTACTTC. Its protein is CASSSEGSSYEQYF. This sequence joins TRBV7-2 and TRBJ2-7, with D possibly being TRBD2 (6 bases). Per germline, CDR1 SGHTA and CDR2 FQGNSA. The V end was cut by 4 bases, the J end by 0 bases, with 10 bases between. The CDR3 has 14 amino acids.

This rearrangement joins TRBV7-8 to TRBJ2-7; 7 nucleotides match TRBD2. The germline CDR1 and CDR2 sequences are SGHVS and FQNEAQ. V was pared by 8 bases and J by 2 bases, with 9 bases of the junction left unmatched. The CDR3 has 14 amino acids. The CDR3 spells CASAAGGITYEQYF. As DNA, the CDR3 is TGTGCCAGCGCCGCCGGGGGGATTACCTACGAGCAGTACTTC.

This chain's CDR3 is CASSLASNEQFF. In DNA, the CDR3 is TGCGCCAGCAGCTTGGCCTCGAATGAGCAGTTCTTC. The chain is built from TRBV5-1 and TRBJ2-1; D remains ambiguous. The CDR3 runs to 12 residues. Germline V gene data show CDR1 as SGHRS and CDR2 as YFSETQ. Deletions cut 0 bases from V and 7 bases from J, with 5 bases between. Full variable domain (missing parts from reference TRBV5-1 and TRBJ2-1): KAGVTQTPRYLIKTRGQQVTLSCSPISGHRSVSWYQQTPGQGLQFLFEYFSETQRNKGNFPGRFSGRQFSNSRSEMNVSTLELGDSALYLCASSLASNEQFFGPGTRLTVL.

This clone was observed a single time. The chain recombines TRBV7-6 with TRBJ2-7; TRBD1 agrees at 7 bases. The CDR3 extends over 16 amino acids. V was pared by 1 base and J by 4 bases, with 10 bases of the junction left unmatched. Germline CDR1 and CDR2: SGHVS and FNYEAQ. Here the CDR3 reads CASSLDHRGASYEQYF. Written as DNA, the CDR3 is TGTGCCAGCAGCTTAGACCACAGGGGAGCCTCTTACGAGCAGTACTTC.

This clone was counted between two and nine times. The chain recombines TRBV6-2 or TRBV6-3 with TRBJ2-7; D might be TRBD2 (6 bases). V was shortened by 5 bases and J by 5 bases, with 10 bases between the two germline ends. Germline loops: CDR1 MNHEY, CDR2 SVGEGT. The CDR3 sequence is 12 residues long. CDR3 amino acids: CASSPWGDEQYF. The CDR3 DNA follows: TGTGCCAGCAGTCCATGGGGGGACGAGCAGTACTTC.

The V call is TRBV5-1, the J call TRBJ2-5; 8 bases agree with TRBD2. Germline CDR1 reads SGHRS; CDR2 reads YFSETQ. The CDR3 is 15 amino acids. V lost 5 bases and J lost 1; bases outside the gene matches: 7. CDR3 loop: CASSIAGLPQETQYF. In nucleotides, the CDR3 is TGCGCCAGCAGTATAGCGGGACTACCCCAAGAGACCCAGTACTTC. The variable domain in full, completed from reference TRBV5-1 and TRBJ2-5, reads KAGVTQTPRYLIKTRGQQVTLSCSPISGHRSVSWYQQTPGQGLQFLFEYFSETQRNKGNFPGRFSGRQFSNSRSEMNVSTLELGDSALYLCASSIAGLPQETQYFGPGTRLLVL.

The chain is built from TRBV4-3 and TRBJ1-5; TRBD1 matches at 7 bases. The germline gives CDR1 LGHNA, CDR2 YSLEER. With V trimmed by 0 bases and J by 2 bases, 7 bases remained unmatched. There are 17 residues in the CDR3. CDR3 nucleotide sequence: TGCGCCAGCAGCCAAGAAGCAGGGGGTTTAGGCAATCAGCCCCAGCATTTT. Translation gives CASSQEAGGLGNQPQHF.

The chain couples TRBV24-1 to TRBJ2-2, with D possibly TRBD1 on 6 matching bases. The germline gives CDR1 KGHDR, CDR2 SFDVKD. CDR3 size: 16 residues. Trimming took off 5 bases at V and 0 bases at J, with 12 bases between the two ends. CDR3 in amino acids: CATSAPGHANTGELFF. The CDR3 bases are TGTGCCACCAGTGCCCCGGGACACGCGAACACCGGGGAGCTGTTTTTT.

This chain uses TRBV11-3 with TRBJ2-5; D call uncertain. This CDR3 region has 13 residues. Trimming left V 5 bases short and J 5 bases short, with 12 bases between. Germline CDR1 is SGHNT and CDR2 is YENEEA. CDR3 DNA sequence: TGTGCCAGCAGCCCGACACCTTGGGAGACCCAGTACTTC. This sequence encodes CASSPTPWETQYF.

DNA for the CDR3: TGTGCCAGCAGCTCCCTTCGGGAGGGCCGGCTGGACAATGAGCAGTTCTTC. Its protein is CASSSLREGRLDNEQFF. This chain uses TRBV7-8 with TRBJ2-1; 8 bases map to TRBD2. This CDR3 comprises 17 residues. V lost 4 bases, J lost 5 bases, and 13 bases stayed unmatched. Per the germline V gene, CDR1 is SGHVS and CDR2 is FQNEAQ.

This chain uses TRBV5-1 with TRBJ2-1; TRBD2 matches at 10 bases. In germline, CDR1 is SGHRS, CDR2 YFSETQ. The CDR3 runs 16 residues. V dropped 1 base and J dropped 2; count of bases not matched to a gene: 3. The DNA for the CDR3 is TGCGCCAGCAGCTTGACTAGCGGGAACCCCTACAATGAGCAGTTCTTC. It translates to CASSLTSGNPYNEQFF.

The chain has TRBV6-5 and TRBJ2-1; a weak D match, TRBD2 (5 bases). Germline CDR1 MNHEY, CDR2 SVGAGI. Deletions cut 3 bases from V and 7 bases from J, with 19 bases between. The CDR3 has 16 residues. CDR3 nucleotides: TGTGCCAGCAGTTATCGCAGCGGCGCCGACGATAATGAGCAGTTCTTC. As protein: CASSYRSGADDNEQFF.

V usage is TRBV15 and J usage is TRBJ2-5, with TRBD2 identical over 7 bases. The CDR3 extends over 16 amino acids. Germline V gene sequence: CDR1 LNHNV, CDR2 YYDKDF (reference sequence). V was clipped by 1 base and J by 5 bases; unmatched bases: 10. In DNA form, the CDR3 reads TGTGCCACCAGCAGAGTCGGGCGGGAGATTAGGGAGACCCAGTACTTC. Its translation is CATSRVGREIRETQYF.

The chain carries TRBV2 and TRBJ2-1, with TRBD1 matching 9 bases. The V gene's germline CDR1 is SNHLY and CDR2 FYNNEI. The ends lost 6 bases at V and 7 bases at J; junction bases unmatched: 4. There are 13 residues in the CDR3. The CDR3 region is CASRADRGNEQFF. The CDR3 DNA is TGTGCCAGCAGAGCGGACAGGGGAAATGAGCAGTTCTTC.

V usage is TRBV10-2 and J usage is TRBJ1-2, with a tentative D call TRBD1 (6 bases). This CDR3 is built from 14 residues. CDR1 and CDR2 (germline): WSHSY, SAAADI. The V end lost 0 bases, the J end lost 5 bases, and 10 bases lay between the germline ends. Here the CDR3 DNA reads TGCGCCAGCAGTGAGTCGGGGCAGGGGTATGGCTACACCTTC. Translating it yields CASSESGQGYGYTF.

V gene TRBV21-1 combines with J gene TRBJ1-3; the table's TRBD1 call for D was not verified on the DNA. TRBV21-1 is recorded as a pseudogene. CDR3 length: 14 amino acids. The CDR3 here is CASSIQVSGNTIYF. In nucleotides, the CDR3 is TGTGCCAGCAGCATACAGGTCTCTGGAAACACCATATATTTT.